This TCR beta chain was captured in a study of CD8+ T cells in alopecia areata. This clone was counted between two and nine times. RNA extraction and reverse transcription yielded cDNA as sequencing template. Clones were sequenced by immunoSEQ multiplex PCR, and TCRdb holds only the in-frame ones, with some missing. The repertoire holds just over 150,000 clones, about 50% seen once, with 19% in the top ten. This CDR3 has 14 residues. V was cut by 3 bases and J by 1 base, with 12 bases left in between. Germline-derived CDR1 and CDR2 are SQVTM and ANQGSEA. The receptor's source is a human donor with alopecia areata. The input for sequencing was CD8+ T cells sorted from blood, taken at week 0. The chain carries TRBV29-1 and TRBJ1-2; D gene unclear. CDR3 coding DNA: TGCAGCGTTGAGGTGGCAGGCCGTAACTATGGCTACACCTTC. Encoded protein: CSVEVAGRNYGYTF.